The clone carrying this TCR beta chain was found a few times. As yet, its antigen is unknown. The sample comes from a study of identical twins. Overall study results and limits: Out-of-frame alpha sequences shared by twins were enriched for low generation probability. In cord blood, abundant beta clonotypes had fewer insertions; memory showed no trend.

Germline values: CDR1 ENHRY, CDR2 SYGVKD. The CDR3 extends over 13 amino acids. The V and J ends lost 6 bases and 4 bases respectively, with 10 bases between them. TCRdb used MiXCR to reprocess the 5' RACE reads, holding one entry per CDR3 protein. The sample holds roughly 490,000 distinct CDR3 sequences, roughly 13% seen once. This sample also belongs to another study, concerning yellow fever vaccine responses in identical twins. That investigation notes: Twins' vaccine T cell response reportedly gave the appearance of partial convergence and partial personalization.

Sequencing was carried out using CD4+ T cells sorted from blood. This rearrangement joins TRBV10-3 to TRBJ2-1; D is unclear. This clonotype originated in a young woman in good health. Written as DNA, the CDR3 is TGTGCCATCAGGATGGACCAGTACAATGAGCAGTTCTTC. Protein sequence: CAIRMDQYNEQFF.